What follows are 20 T cell receptor beta chains derived from one specimen sequenced in a study of cytomegalovirus exposure and HLA in healthy donors. Primers for the PCR totalled 60 Vbeta and 13 Jbeta. Produced via immunoSEQ multiplex PCR; TCRdb's table is partial and in-frame only. The sample comprises 150,000 to 180,000 clones, about 80% of which are singletons, and about 4% rests with the top ten. Sequencing was done on a sample of PBMCs. Receptors originate from a woman aged 40 to 50 in good health and CMV-seronegative.

CDR3: CASSAPRGGLETEAFF. The CDR3 coding sequence is TGTGCCAGCAGCGCTCCGAGGGGGGGGCTGGAGACTGAAGCTTTCTTT. V is TRBV9 and J is TRBJ1-1, with TRBD1 as a possible D gene (6 bases). Germline lookup yields CDR1 SGDLS and CDR2 YYNGEE. The CDR3 spans 16 residues. Trimming took off 3 bases at V and 5 bases at J, with 20 bases between the two ends.

This chain connects TRBV7-9 to TRBJ2-7, with D perhaps TRBD1 (6 bases). This CDR3 region has 16 residues. Germline-derived CDR1 and CDR2 are SEHNR and FQNEAQ (reference sequence). V lost 4 bases and J 3 bases, leaving 19 bases between the germline ends. The CDR3 nucleotides read TGTGCCAGCAGCTCGTTCAGGGGAGTCTTAAACTACGAGCAGTACTTC. Residues: CASSSFRGVLNYEQYF. The whole variable domain, filled in from reference TRBV7-9 and TRBJ2-7, reads DTGVSQNPRHKITKRGQNVTFRCDPISEHNRLYWYRQTLGQGPEFLTYFQNEAQLEKSRLLSDRFSAERPKGSFSTLEIQRTEQGDSAMYLCASSSFRGVLNYEQYFGPGTRLTVT.

This sequence joins TRBV6-6 and TRBJ2-1, with 10 bases matching TRBD1. V shed 1 base and J 7 bases; nucleotides not matched to a gene: 4. Germline values: CDR1 MNHNY, CDR2 SVGAGI (reference sequence). The CDR3 has 15 residues. The CDR3, as DNA: TGTGCCAGCAGTTACTTGGGACAGGGGAAAAATGAGCAGTTCTTC. The encoded protein is CASSYLGQGKNEQFF.

The chain employs TRBV14 and TRBJ1-3; tentative D call: TRBD1 (6 bases). Germline CDR1 is SGHDN and CDR2 is FVKESK. The CDR3 is 16 residues long. The V end lost 4 bases, the J end lost 0 bases, and 13 bases lay between the germline ends. The CDR3 DNA is TGTGCCAGCAGCCGGACACAGGGTTTCTCTGGAAACACCATATATTTT. This gives the protein CASSRTQGFSGNTIYF.

The chain combines TRBV7-8 with TRBJ1-1; D remains unclear. V gave up 1 base and J gave up 7 bases, with 13 bases separating them. The V gene's germline CDR1 is SGHVS and CDR2 FQNEAQ. The CDR3 contains 14 residues. The CDR3 DNA reads TGTGCCAGCAGCTTAGAATCCAGAACGGGTGAAGCTTTCTTT. Protein sequence: CASSLESRTGEAFF.

The genes are TRBV5-1 and TRBJ1-3; 7 nucleotides match TRBD1. Germline lookup yields CDR1 SGHRS and CDR2 YFSETQ. The CDR3 extends over 16 amino acids. V lost 4 bases, J lost 0 bases, and 7 bases stayed unmatched. The chain's CDR3 is CASSPGQSHSGNTIYF. CDR3 DNA sequence: TGCGCCAGCAGCCCGGGACAGTCTCACTCTGGAAACACCATATATTTT. Combining the CDR3 with reference TRBV5-1 and TRBJ1-3 gives the whole variable domain KAGVTQTPRYLIKTRGQQVTLSCSPISGHRSVSWYQQTPGQGLQFLFEYFSETQRNKGNFPGRFSGRQFSNSRSEMNVSTLELGDSALYLCASSPGQSHSGNTIYFGEGSWLTVV.

The chain joins TRBV5-6 to TRBJ2-1, with 14 bases matching TRBD2. The V segment lost 1 base and the J segment 2 bases; nucleotides outside the gene matches: 5. From germline, CDR1 is SGHDT and CDR2 YYEEEE. The CDR3 consists of 18 residues. The CDR3 spells CASSLRLAGGPTYNEQFF. CDR3 nucleotides: TGTGCCAGCAGCTTGAGACTAGCGGGAGGGCCGACCTACAATGAGCAGTTCTTC.

The chain couples TRBV11-3 to TRBJ2-7; 7 positions agree with TRBD2. This CDR3 spans 14 amino acids. V shed 5 bases, J shed 2 bases, and the junction held 6 bases outside the gene matches. Per the germline V gene, CDR1 is SGHNT and CDR2 is YENEEA. The CDR3 protein is CASSPGRGPYEQYF. The CDR3 DNA reads as TGTGCCAGCAGCCCAGGGAGGGGCCCCTACGAGCAGTACTTC.

The CDR3 DNA reads as TGTGCCAGCATTGACGGGGGGGGTTTTGAGACCCAGTACTTC. Translation gives CASIDGGGFETQYF. This chain links TRBV28 with TRBJ2-5; the match to TRBD2 covers 8 bases. Germline V gene sequence: CDR1 MDHEN, CDR2 SYDVKM. CDR3 length: 14 residues. Trimming took 7 bases from V and 5 from J; bases not matched to a gene: 9.

This chain links TRBV4-1 with TRBJ2-7; TRBD1 matches at 7 bases. V shed 5 bases, J shed 0 bases, and the junction held 4 bases outside the gene matches. The germline V gene has CDR1 MGHRA and CDR2 YSYEKL. CDR3 length: 14 amino acids. DNA of the CDR3: TGCGCCAGCAGCTCCGGGACAGCCTCCTACGAGCAGTACTTC. Translated: CASSSGTASYEQYF.

The CDR3 spells CAIRGGGNEKLFF. For the CDR3, the DNA is TGTGCCATCAGGGGGGGAGGCAATGAAAAACTGTTTTTT. The chain employs TRBV10-3 and TRBJ1-4; tentatively, D is TRBD1 (5 bases). V dropped 6 bases and J dropped 5 bases, with 10 bases sitting between them. Germline V gene data show CDR1 as ENHRY and CDR2 as SYGVKD. The CDR3 loop spans 13 amino acids.

V and J are TRBV4-2 and TRBJ2-1, with TRBD2 identical over 7 bases. Germline CDR1 is LGHNA and CDR2 is YNFKEQ. The CDR3 runs to 17 residues. Losses at the gene ends were 0 bases for V and 3 bases for J; bases not matched to a gene: 8. CDR3 loop: CASSQEASGSFYNEQFF. Here the CDR3 DNA reads TGTGCCAGCAGCCAAGAGGCTAGCGGATCTTTCTACAATGAGCAGTTCTTC.

The rearrangement uses TRBV4-1 and TRBJ1-1, with D unresolved. Deletions cut 2 bases from V and 2 bases from J, with 3 bases between. The CDR3 has 12 residues. Germline V gene data show CDR1 as MGHRA and CDR2 as YSYEKL. The CDR3 reads CASSQTNTEAFF. DNA of the CDR3: TGCGCCAGCAGCCAAACTAACACTGAAGCTTTCTTT.

This clone turned up a few times. This sequence joins TRBV6-1 and TRBJ2-1; unclear D gene. Trimming shortened V by 1 base and J by 0 bases, and 10 bases separated the two germline ends. Germline CDR1 is MNHNS and CDR2 is SASEGT. CDR3 length equals 16 residues. CDR3: CASSEVSTGSYNEQFF. As DNA, the CDR3 is TGTGCCAGCAGTGAAGTAAGCACTGGCTCCTACAATGAGCAGTTCTTC.

The V call is TRBV9, the J call TRBJ2-3, with 9 bases identical to TRBD2. The CDR3 spans 16 residues. V was pared by 2 bases and J by 2 bases, with 6 bases of the junction left unmatched. Germline CDR1 reads SGDLS; CDR2 reads YYNGEE. The CDR3 bases are TGTGCCAGCAGCGTCGGCCTAGCGGGGCCCACAGATACGCAGTATTTT. Its translation is CASSVGLAGPTDTQYF.

This rearrangement joins TRBV5-4 to TRBJ2-7, with D possibly matching TRBD2 (6 bases). CDR1 is SGHNT, CDR2 YYREEE, per germline (reference sequence). V was trimmed by 4 bases and J by 2 bases, leaving 10 bases between them. CDR3 size: 13 residues. CDR3 loop: CASSPGVTYEQYF. CDR3 bases: TGTGCCAGCAGCCCGGGGGTCACCTACGAGCAGTACTTC.

The chain joins TRBV11-1 to TRBJ1-1; D is possibly TRBD1 (6 bases). Trimming pared 5 bases from V and 2 bases from J, leaving 18 bases between. Germline assignment: CDR1 SGHAT and CDR2 FQDESV (reference sequence). CDR3 length: 16 amino acids. The CDR3 reads CASSLLAGAVNTEAFF. CDR3 bases: TGTGCCAGCAGCCTACTGGCAGGGGCAGTTAACACTGAAGCTTTCTTT.

The chain combines TRBV27 with TRBJ2-7; no definite D call. Per the germline V gene, CDR1 is MNHEY and CDR2 is SMNVEV (reference sequence). The CDR3 is 13 amino acids. The ends were cut back, 6 bases at V and 1 base at J, with 10 bases in the middle. CDR3 sequence (DNA): TGTGCCAGCAGACCTCTCAGGTCCTACGAGCAGTACTTC. Its protein is CASRPLRSYEQYF.

This sequence joins TRBV10-3 and TRBJ1-4; D perhaps matches TRBD1 (6 bases). The CDR3 is 14 residues long. V was trimmed by 4 bases and J by 8 bases, leaving 14 bases between them. The V gene's germline CDR1 is ENHRY and CDR2 SYGVKD. The CDR3 DNA follows: TGTGCCATCAGTGTTGCGGGGGCGGGCGAAAAACTGTTTTTT. It encodes CAISVAGAGEKLFF.

The chain links TRBV5-1 to TRBJ2-3, with D possibly matching TRBD2 (6 bases). CDR1 is SGHRS and CDR2 is YFSETQ in the germline V gene. The CDR3 contains 14 residues. Trimming shortened V by 2 bases and J by 2 bases, and 9 bases separated the two germline ends. For the CDR3, the DNA is TGCGCCAGCAGCTTCGGGAGTTCCACAGATACGCAGTATTTT. It is translated as CASSFGSSTDTQYF. The complete variable domain, with remaining parts taken from reference TRBV5-1 and TRBJ2-3, reads KAGVTQTPRYLIKTRGQQVTLSCSPISGHRSVSWYQQTPGQGLQFLFEYFSETQRNKGNFPGRFSGRQFSNSRSEMNVSTLELGDSALYLCASSFGSSTDTQYFGPGTRLTVL.